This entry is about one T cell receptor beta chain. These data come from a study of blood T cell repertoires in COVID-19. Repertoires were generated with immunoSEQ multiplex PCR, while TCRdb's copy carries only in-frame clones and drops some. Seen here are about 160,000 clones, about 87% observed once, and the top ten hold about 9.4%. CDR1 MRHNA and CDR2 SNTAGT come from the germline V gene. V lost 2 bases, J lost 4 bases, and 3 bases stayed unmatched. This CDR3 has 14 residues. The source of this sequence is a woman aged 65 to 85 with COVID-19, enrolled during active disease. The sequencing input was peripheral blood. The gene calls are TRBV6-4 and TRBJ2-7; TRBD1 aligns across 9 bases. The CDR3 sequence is CASSDRDRAYEQYF. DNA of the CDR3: TGTGCCAGCAGTGACCGGGACAGGGCGTACGAGCAGTACTTC.